The 19 T cell receptor beta chains below all came from one sample that was sequenced in a study of cytomegalovirus exposure and HLA in healthy donors. Amplification used 60 Vbeta primers and 13 Jbeta primers. The repertoire was sequenced with immunoSEQ multiplex PCR; TCRdb's copy has only in-frame clones and lacks some. The sample lists 100,000 to 150,000 clones, over 70% occurring once. The specimen sequenced was PBMCs. These receptors were obtained from a woman aged 50 to 60 in good health and CMV-seronegative.

A few counts support this clone. The rearrangement joins TRBV7-9 to TRBJ2-7, with 7 bases fitting TRBD2. The CDR3 has 17 amino acids. V dropped 6 bases and J dropped 0; count of bases not matched to a gene: 14. Germline CDR1 SEHNR, CDR2 FQNEAQ (reference sequence). The DNA of the CDR3 is TGTGCCAGCAGTATTTCCGGTGAGGGAGGGCACTCCTACGAGCAGTACTTC. Its protein is CASSISGEGGHSYEQYF.

This chain joins TRBV28 and TRBJ2-4; D is perhaps TRBD2 (5 bases). Germline V CDR1 and CDR2: MDHEN, SYDVKM. Trimming removed 4 bases from V and 3 bases from J, with 19 bases in between. The CDR3 is 17 amino acids. The chain's CDR3 is CASSSPTAEFSKNIQYF. In DNA form, the CDR3 reads TGTGCCAGCAGTTCACCAACAGCGGAATTTAGCAAAAACATTCAGTACTTC.

The chain is built from TRBV28 and TRBJ2-3; D is ambiguous. Trimming took 1 base from V and 1 from J, leaving 6 bases between them. This CDR3 region has 14 residues. The germline V gene encodes CDR1 MDHEN and CDR2 SYDVKM. CDR3 residues: CASSLYAGTDTQYF. The CDR3 DNA reads as TGTGCCAGCAGTTTATATGCAGGCACAGATACGCAGTATTTT.

This clone appeared once. At one end, the junction sequence differs from germline, possibly due to a read error. The chain employs TRBV7-9 and TRBJ1-4; tentatively, D is TRBD1 (6 bases). The V gene's germline CDR1 is SEHNR and CDR2 FQNEAQ (reference sequence). The CDR3 is 12 amino acids. CDR3 sequence reads: CSSETGQEKLFF. CDR3 nucleotides: TGTTCCAGCGAGACAGGCCAGGAAAAACTGTTTTTT.

This CDR3 reads CASSVAGRGNTEAFF. CDR3 in DNA: TGTGCCAGCAGCGTAGCTGGCAGAGGTAACACTGAAGCTTTCTTT. The V and J genes are TRBV9 and TRBJ1-1, with unresolved D. Germline lookup yields CDR1 SGDLS and CDR2 YYNGEE. The CDR3 length is 15 residues. The ends were cut back, 0 bases at V and 2 bases at J, with 11 bases in the middle.

The rearrangement uses TRBV5-6 and TRBJ1-2; TRBD1 aligns across 7 bases. The CDR3 is 14 residues long. CDR1 SGHDT and CDR2 YYEEEE come from the germline V gene. V gave up 0 bases and J gave up 4 bases; unmatched junction bases: 3. CDR3 in DNA: TGTGCCAGCAGCTTGGAGCAGGGGGTCTATGGCTACACCTTC. Translation: CASSLEQGVYGYTF.

V is TRBV6-1 and J is TRBJ1-5; D unresolved. V lost 5 bases to trimming and J lost 0 bases, with 11 bases between them. Germline V gene sequence: CDR1 MNHNS, CDR2 SASEGT. The CDR3 is 15 residues long. CDR3 residues: CASSPDGYSNQPQHF. The CDR3 DNA reads TGTGCCAGCAGTCCAGACGGGTATAGCAATCAGCCCCAGCATTTT.

The V and J genes are TRBV27 and TRBJ2-1; 7 positions match TRBD2. CDR1 and CDR2 (germline): MNHEY, SMNVEV (reference sequence). CDR3 length: 13 residues. Trimming cost V 6 bases and J 4 bases; bases outside gene matches: 3. DNA of the CDR3: TGTGCCAGCAGATTTAGCGGGTACAATGAGCAGTTCTTC. It yields the protein CASRFSGYNEQFF.

The chain uses TRBV6-5 and TRBJ2-7, with 7 bases lining up with TRBD1. The CDR3 spans 16 residues. The V segment lost 0 bases and the J segment 4 bases; nucleotides outside the gene matches: 9. Germline assignment: CDR1 MNHEY and CDR2 SVGAGI. The CDR3 reads CASSYSTGERDYEQYF. In nucleotides, the CDR3 is TGTGCCAGCAGTTACTCAACAGGGGAGAGAGATTACGAGCAGTACTTC.

This chain uses TRBV29-1 with TRBJ2-1; tentatively, D is TRBD2 (6 bases). Germline-derived CDR1 and CDR2 are SQVTM and ANQGSEA. This CDR3 comprises 14 residues. Trimming took 4 bases from V and 7 from J, leaving 17 bases between them. The CDR3 spells CSVAHRVAVNEQFF. The CDR3 bases are TGCAGCGTTGCCCACCGGGTAGCGGTAAATGAGCAGTTCTTC.

The chain is built from TRBV28 and TRBJ1-5; D gene unclear. This CDR3 comprises 10 residues. V gave up 7 bases and J gave up 7 bases, with 5 bases separating them. Germline CDR1 is MDHEN and CDR2 is SYDVKM. The CDR3, as DNA: TGTGCCAGCAATAGACAGCCCCAGCATTTT. Translating it yields CASNRQPQHF. The whole variable domain, filled in from reference TRBV28 and TRBJ1-5, reads DVKVTQSSRYLVKRTGEKVFLECVQDMDHENMFWYRQDPGLGLRLIYFSYDVKMKEKGDIPEGYSVSREKKERFSLILESASTNQTSMYLCASNRQPQHFGDGTRLSIL.

The chain is built from TRBV18 and TRBJ2-7; 7 bases fit TRBD2. The CDR3 has 12 amino acids. Germline values: CDR1 KGHSH, CDR2 LQKENI. J lost 7 bases, V lost 3 bases, and 3 bases had no gene match. Written as DNA, the CDR3 is TGTGCCAGCTCACCTCCCGGGAGGGAGCAGTACTTC. Translation: CASSPPGREQYF.

The V call is TRBV4-3, the J call TRBJ2-1, with 16 bases lining up with TRBD2. V was clipped by 0 bases and J by 7 bases; unmatched bases: 12. This CDR3 region has 20 residues. Germline assignment: CDR1 LGHNA and CDR2 YSLEER. CDR3 sequence: CASSQDWAGLAGGPGNEQFF. In DNA, the CDR3 is TGCGCCAGCAGCCAAGATTGGGCGGGACTAGCGGGAGGGCCGGGGAATGAGCAGTTCTTC.

The V gene is TRBV18, the J gene TRBJ2-7; 7 bases match TRBD1. The length of the CDR3 is 13 residues. The ends lost 2 bases at V and 5 bases at J; junction bases unmatched: 3. Per the germline V gene, CDR1 is KGHSH and CDR2 is LQKENI. CDR3 region: CASSPYRGDEQYF. The CDR3 nucleotides read TGTGCCAGCTCACCATACAGGGGAGACGAGCAGTACTTC.

The CDR3 loop reads CASSSPGREQFF. CDR3 nucleotides: TGTGCCAGCAGCTCCCCGGGTCGCGAGCAGTTCTTC. The chain couples TRBV7-3 to TRBJ2-1; D is ambiguous. Germline V gene data show CDR1 as SGHTA and CDR2 as FQGTGA. The V end was cut by 4 bases, the J end by 10 bases, with 11 bases between. CDR3 length: 12 residues.

V is TRBV28 and J is TRBJ1-2, with 10 bases lining up with TRBD1. The CDR3 has 14 residues. Looked up from germline, CDR1 is MDHEN and CDR2 is SYDVKM. J gave up 7 bases and V 7 bases, and 9 bases lay outside the gene matches. The CDR3 spells CASKRDRGFGGYTF. The CDR3 nucleotides are TGTGCCAGCAAGCGGGACAGGGGATTTGGTGGCTACACCTTC.

V is TRBV6-1 and J is TRBJ1-2; D unclear. In germline, CDR1 is MNHNS, CDR2 SASEGT. This CDR3 has 13 amino acids. V gave up 1 base and J gave up 3 bases, with 6 bases separating them. The CDR3 loop reads CASSEDGYYGYTF. The CDR3 DNA sequence: TGTGCCAGCAGTGAAGACGGTTACTATGGCTACACCTTC.

J is TRBJ2-1 and V is TRBV7-8; 10 nucleotides match TRBD2. Germline lookup yields CDR1 SGHVS and CDR2 FQNEAQ. This CDR3 spans 15 amino acids. Trimming cost V 2 bases and J 9 bases; bases outside gene matches: 7. The CDR3 region is CASSLSSGSWSEQFF. The CDR3, as DNA: TGTGCCAGCAGCTTATCTAGCGGGAGTTGGTCTGAGCAGTTCTTC.

This chain connects TRBV28 to TRBJ2-3, with D possibly TRBD2 on 5 matching bases. Trimming removed 4 bases at V and 3 bases at J, with 23 bases between. CDR3 length equals 18 residues. Germline CDR1 reads MDHEN; CDR2 reads SYDVKM. The CDR3 is CASSYYPSTEGYTDTQYF. Written as DNA, the CDR3 is TGTGCCAGCAGTTATTATCCGTCGACCGAGGGTTATACAGATACGCAGTATTTT.